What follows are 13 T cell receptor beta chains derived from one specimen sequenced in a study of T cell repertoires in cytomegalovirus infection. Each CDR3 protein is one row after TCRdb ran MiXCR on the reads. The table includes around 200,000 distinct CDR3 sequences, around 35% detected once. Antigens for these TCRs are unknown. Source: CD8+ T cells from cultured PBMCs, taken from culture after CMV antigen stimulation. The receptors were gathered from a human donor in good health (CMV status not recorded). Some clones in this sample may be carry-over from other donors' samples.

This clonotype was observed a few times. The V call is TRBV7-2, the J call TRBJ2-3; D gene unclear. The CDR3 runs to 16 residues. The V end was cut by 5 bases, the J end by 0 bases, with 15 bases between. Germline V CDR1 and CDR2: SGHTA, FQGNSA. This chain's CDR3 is CASSQGVAGSTDTQYF. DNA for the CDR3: TGTGCCAGCAGCCAAGGAGTAGCAGGTAGCACAGATACGCAGTATTTT. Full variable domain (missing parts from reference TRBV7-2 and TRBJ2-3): GAGVSQSPSNKVTEKGKDVELRCDPISGHTALYWYRQSLGQGLEFLIYFQGNSAPDKSGLPSDRFSAERTGGSVSTLTIQRTQQEDSAVYLCASSQGVAGSTDTQYFGPGTRLTVL.

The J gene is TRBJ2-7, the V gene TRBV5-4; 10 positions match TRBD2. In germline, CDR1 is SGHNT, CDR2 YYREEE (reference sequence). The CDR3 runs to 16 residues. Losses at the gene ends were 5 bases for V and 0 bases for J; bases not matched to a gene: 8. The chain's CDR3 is CASRDGLAVNSYEQYF. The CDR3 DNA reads TGTGCCAGCAGGGACGGACTAGCGGTTAACTCCTACGAGCAGTACTTC.

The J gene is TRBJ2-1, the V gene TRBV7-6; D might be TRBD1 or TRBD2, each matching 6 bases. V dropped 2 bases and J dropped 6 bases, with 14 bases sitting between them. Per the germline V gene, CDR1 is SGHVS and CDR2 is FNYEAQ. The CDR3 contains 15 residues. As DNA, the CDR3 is TGTGCCAGCAGCTTACAAGGGGGGCCCCCCAATGAGCAGTTCTTC. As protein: CASSLQGGPPNEQFF.

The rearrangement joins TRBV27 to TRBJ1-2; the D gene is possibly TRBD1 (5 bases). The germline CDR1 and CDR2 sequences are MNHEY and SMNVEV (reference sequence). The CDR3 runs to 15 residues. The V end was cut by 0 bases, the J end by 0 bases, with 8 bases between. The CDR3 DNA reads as TGTGCCAGCAGTTTATCTCCCAGGGCTAACTATGGCTACACCTTC. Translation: CASSLSPRANYGYTF.

The CDR3 DNA is TGTGCCAGAAGCGATTTTTCGTGGGGGACCGGGGAGCTGTTTTTT. Translation: CARSDFSWGTGELFF. This chain links TRBV6-8 with TRBJ2-2; D could derive from TRBD1 or TRBD2 (5 bases each). The V end was cut by 9 bases, the J end by 5 bases, with 19 bases between. This CDR3 spans 15 amino acids. The germline gives CDR1 MNHGY, CDR2 SAAAGT.

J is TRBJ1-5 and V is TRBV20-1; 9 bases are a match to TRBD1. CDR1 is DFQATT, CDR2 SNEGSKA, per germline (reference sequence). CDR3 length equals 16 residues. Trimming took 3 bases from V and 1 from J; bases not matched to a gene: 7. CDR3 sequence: CSASRTGVWSNQPQHF. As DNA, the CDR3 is TGCAGTGCTAGTAGGACAGGGGTGTGGAGCAATCAGCCCCAGCATTTT.

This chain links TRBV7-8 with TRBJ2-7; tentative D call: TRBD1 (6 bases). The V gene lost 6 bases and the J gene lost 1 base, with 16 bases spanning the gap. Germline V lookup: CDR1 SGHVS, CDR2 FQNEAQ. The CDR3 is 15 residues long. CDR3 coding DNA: TGTGCCAGCAGGGAAGGAAGGACAGAGTCCTACGAGCAGTACTTC. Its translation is CASREGRTESYEQYF.

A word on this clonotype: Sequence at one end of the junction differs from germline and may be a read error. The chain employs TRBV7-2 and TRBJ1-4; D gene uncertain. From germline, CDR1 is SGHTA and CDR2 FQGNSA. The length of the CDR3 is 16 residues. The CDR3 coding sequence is TGTGCCAGCAGCTTTCCTCGGTTTGGGGATAATCAAAAACTGTTTTTT. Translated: CASSFPRFGDNQKLFF.

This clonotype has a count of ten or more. CDR3 in DNA: TGTGCCAGCAGAAAACTAGCGGGAGTTAACGATGAGCAGTTCTTC. It specifies CASRKLAGVNDEQFF. This chain connects TRBV11-1 to TRBJ2-1, with 11 bases matching TRBD2. CDR1 and CDR2 (germline): SGHAT, FQDESV (reference sequence). V lost 6 bases, J lost 8 bases, and 9 bases stayed unmatched. The CDR3 has 15 residues.

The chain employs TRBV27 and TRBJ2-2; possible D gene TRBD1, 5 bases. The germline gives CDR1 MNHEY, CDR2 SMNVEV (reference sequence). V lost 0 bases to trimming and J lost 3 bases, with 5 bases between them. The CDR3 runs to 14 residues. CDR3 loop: CASSLSRDTGELFF. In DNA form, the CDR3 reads TGTGCCAGCAGTTTATCCAGGGACACCGGGGAGCTGTTTTTT.

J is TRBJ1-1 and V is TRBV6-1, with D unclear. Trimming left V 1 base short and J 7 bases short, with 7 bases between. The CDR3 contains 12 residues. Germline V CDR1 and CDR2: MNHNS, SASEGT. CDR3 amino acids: CASSEGRLEAFF. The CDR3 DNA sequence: TGTGCCAGCAGTGAAGGACGCCTTGAAGCTTTCTTT.

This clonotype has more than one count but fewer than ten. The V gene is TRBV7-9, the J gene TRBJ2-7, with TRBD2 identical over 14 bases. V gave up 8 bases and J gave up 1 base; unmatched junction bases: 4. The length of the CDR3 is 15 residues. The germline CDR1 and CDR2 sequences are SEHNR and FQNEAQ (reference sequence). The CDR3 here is CASGLAGGGSYEQYF. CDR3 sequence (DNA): TGTGCCAGCGGACTAGCGGGGGGTGGGTCCTACGAGCAGTACTTC.

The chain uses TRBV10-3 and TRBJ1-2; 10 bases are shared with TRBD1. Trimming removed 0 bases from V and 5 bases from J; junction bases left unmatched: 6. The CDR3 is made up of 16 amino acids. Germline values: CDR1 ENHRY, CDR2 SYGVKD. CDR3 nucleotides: TGTGCCATCAGTGAGTCCGACAGGGGGCTTAAGTATGGCTACACCTTC. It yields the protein CAISESDRGLKYGYTF.